Listed below are T cell receptor beta chains from one sample, sequenced in a study of T cells in Graves' hyperthyroidism and ophthalmopathy. MiXCR, run by TCRdb on the multiplex PCR reads, gives a single entry per CDR3 protein. The table lists around 300,000 distinct CDR3 sequences, less than 30% of them singletons. The specimen sequenced was blood. The receptors shown here come from a man aged 40-49 years with Graves' hyperthyroidism that later progressed to Graves' ophthalmopathy. The CDR3 runs from the conserved cysteine through the conserved F or W. The order of the fields is J gene, V gene, D gene, clone size, CDR3 protein, CDR3 DNA. The D gene is left open where the match is weak. The size field is filled for only some rows; it gives once, few, many or a size class.

J: TRBJ2-5; V: TRBV12-3/TRBV12-4; D: .; size: many; CDR3: CASSLAGQRRTQYF; DNA: TGTGCCAGCAGTTTAGCAGGACAGCGAAGAACCCAGTACTTC
J: TRBJ2-3; V: TRBV7-8; D: TRBD2; size: many; CDR3: CASSPTGAGGDTQYF; DNA: TGTGCCAGCAGCCCTACTGGGGCGGGAGGAGATACGCAGTATTTT
J: TRBJ2-5; V: TRBV29-1; D: .; size: many; CDR3: CSVELVRRLETQYF; DNA: TGCAGCGTTGAATTGGTGCGGCGACTAGAGACCCAGTACTTC
J: TRBJ1-2; V: TRBV6-5; D: .; size: many; CDR3: CASSRGYDYGYTF; DNA: TGTGCCAGCAGCCGAGGGTACGACTATGGCTACACCTTC
J: TRBJ2-2; V: TRBV6-5; D: .; size: .; CDR3: CASRYYGTTGELFF; DNA: TGTGCCAGCAGGTACTATGGTACCACCGGGGAGCTGTTTTTT
J: TRBJ1-5; V: TRBV27; D: .; size: .; CDR3: CASSPAGAIGNQPQHF; DNA: TGTGCCAGCAGCCCTGCGGGGGCGATAGGCAATCAGCCCCAGCATTTT
J: TRBJ2-5; V: TRBV20-1; D: TRBD2; size: many; CDR3: CSASPQREWVQETQYF; DNA: TGCAGTGCCTCTCCGCAGCGGGAGTGGGTCCAAGAGACCCAGTACTTC
J: TRBJ1-5; V: TRBV12-3/TRBV12-4; D: .; size: many; CDR3: CASSLLDRANQPQHF; DNA: TGTGCCAGCAGTTTATTGGACAGAGCCAATCAGCCCCAGCATTTT
J: TRBJ1-2; V: TRBV29-1; D: .; size: .; CDR3: CSVGEVSGSYGYTF; DNA: TGCAGCGTTGGGGAGGTTTCGGGCTCCTATGGCTACACCTTC
J: TRBJ1-1; V: TRBV29-1; D: .; size: many; CDR3: CSATLQILNTEAFF; DNA: TGCAGCGCGACACTTCAGATACTCAACACTGAAGCTTTCTTT
J: TRBJ2-5; V: TRBV11-2; D: TRBD2; size: few; CDR3: CASSLVTGGVETQYF; DNA: TGTGCCAGCAGCTTAGTTACGGGAGGGGTTGAGACCCAGTACTTC
J: TRBJ1-3; V: TRBV7-3; D: .; size: .; CDR3: CASSLLPGHTIYF; DNA: TGTGCCAGCAGCCTCCTTCCGGGGCACACCATATATTTT
J: TRBJ2-5; V: TRBV12-3/TRBV12-4; D: .; size: many; CDR3: CASSLEGEETQYF; DNA: TGTGCCAGCAGCCTAGAGGGGGAAGAGACCCAGTACTTC
J: TRBJ2-4; V: TRBV6-5; D: .; size: .; CDR3: CASSYSGAPKNIQYF; DNA: TGTGCCAGCAGTTACTCGGGGGCCCCCAAAAACATTCAGTACTTC
J: TRBJ2-5; V: TRBV11-2; D: .; size: many; CDR3: CASSLRRYQETQYF; DNA: TGTGCCAGCAGCTTAAGGCGGTACCAAGAGACCCAGTACTTC
J: TRBJ2-7; V: TRBV6-5; D: .; size: many; CDR3: CASTPALNYEQYF; DNA: TGTGCCAGCACCCCGGCCTTAAACTACGAGCAGTACTTC
J: TRBJ1-1; V: TRBV6-2/TRBV6-3; D: TRBD1; size: few; CDR3: CASSYLPGGVEAFF; DNA: TGTGCCAGCAGTTACCTGCCAGGGGGCGTTGAAGCTTTCTTT
J: TRBJ2-5; V: TRBV6-5; D: TRBD1; size: many; CDR3: CASSWGQFPETQYF; DNA: TGTGCCAGCAGTTGGGGACAGTTCCCAGAGACCCAGTACTTC
J: TRBJ1-2; V: TRBV20-1; D: .; size: .; CDR3: CSANDAINYGYTF; DNA: TGCAGTGCTAATGACGCGATTAACTATGGCTACACCTTC
J: TRBJ1-1; V: TRBV5-6; D: TRBD1; size: many; CDR3: CASSFLPDRGYTEAFF; DNA: TGTGCCAGCAGCTTTTTGCCTGACAGGGGATACACTGAAGCTTTCTTT
J: TRBJ2-6; V: TRBV6-5; D: .; size: many; CDR3: CASSSQSSGANVLTF; DNA: TGTGCCAGCAGTTCCCAGAGCTCTGGGGCCAACGTCCTGACTTTC
J: TRBJ1-3; V: TRBV11-1; D: .; size: many; CDR3: CVSSSLGRGMSSGNTIYF; DNA: TGTGTCAGCAGCTCCCTAGGTAGGGGGATGAGCTCTGGAAACACCATATATTTT
J: TRBJ2-5; V: TRBV6-1; D: .; size: .; CDR3: CASSDGYLGAQYF; DNA: TGTGCCAGCAGTGACGGGTACCTTGGGGCCCAGTACTTC
J: TRBJ2-2; V: TRBV2; D: TRBD1; size: many; CDR3: CASSQYRDRGRGAGELFF; DNA: TGTGCCAGCAGCCAATACCGGGACAGGGGGCGAGGGGCCGGGGAGCTGTTTTTT
J: TRBJ2-7; V: TRBV5-1; D: .; size: many; CDR3: CASSLEPGPKYYEQYF; DNA: TGCGCCAGCAGCTTGGAACCCGGGCCGAAATACTACGAGCAGTACTTC
J: TRBJ1-5; V: TRBV30; D: TRBD1; size: many; CDR3: CAFDRVGQPQHF; DNA: TGTGCCTTTGACAGGGTCGGGCAGCCCCAGCATTTT
J: TRBJ2-7; V: TRBV3-1; D: .; size: .; CDR3: CASSPRGERYEQYF; DNA: TGTGCCAGCAGCCCCCGGGGAGAGCGGTACGAGCAGTACTTC
J: TRBJ2-7; V: TRBV18; D: TRBD1; size: many; CDR3: CASCPDRGPSYEQYF; DNA: TGTGCCAGCTGCCCAGACAGGGGGCCCTCCTACGAGCAGTACTTC
J: TRBJ2-7; V: TRBV12-3/TRBV12-4; D: TRBD2; size: .; CDR3: CASSLRGGSEQYF; DNA: TGTGCCAGCAGTTTACGGGGGGGGTCCGAGCAGTACTTC
J: TRBJ1-2; V: TRBV18; D: TRBD1; size: .; CDR3: CASSPGQEPNYGYTF; DNA: TGTGCCAGCTCACCTGGACAGGAACCTAACTATGGCTACACCTTC
J: TRBJ1-1; V: TRBV28; D: .; size: many; CDR3: CASSRGGAETEAFF; DNA: TGTGCCAGCTCCCGAGGGGGGGCGGAAACTGAAGCTTTCTTT
J: TRBJ1-1; V: TRBV6-5; D: .; size: .; CDR3: CASSYKGEAFF; DNA: TGTGCCAGCAGTTACAAGGGTGAAGCTTTCTTT
J: TRBJ1-5; V: TRBV28; D: .; size: many; CDR3: CASSFSYQRGHPSGQPQHF; DNA: TGTGCCAGCAGTTTTTCATACCAACGTGGACACCCATCTGGGCAGCCCCAGCATTTT
J: TRBJ2-7; V: TRBV12-3/TRBV12-4; D: .; size: many; CDR3: CASSSPSGGGGEQYF; DNA: TGTGCCAGCAGTTCCCCTTCCGGGGGCGGAGGGGAGCAGTACTTC
J: TRBJ1-2; V: TRBV28; D: .; size: .; CDR3: CASSLGGGQYGYTF; DNA: TGTGCCAGCAGTTTGGGTGGCGGACAATATGGCTACACCTTC
J: TRBJ1-1; V: TRBV20-1; D: .; size: .; CDR3: CSASLSREAFF; DNA: TGCAGTGCTAGCTTGTCCCGGGAAGCTTTCTTT
J: TRBJ2-2; V: TRBV27; D: .; size: many; CDR3: CASSLLAVTGELFF; DNA: TGTGCCAGCAGTTTGCTGGCGGTTACCGGGGAGCTGTTTTTT
J: TRBJ2-3; V: TRBV6-5; D: .; size: many; CDR3: CASSSIRERNQPQYF; DNA: TGTGCCAGCAGTTCGATTAGGGAGCGCAATCAGCCCCAGTATTTT
J: TRBJ2-7; V: TRBV12-5; D: .; size: many; CDR3: CASGARTEYSYEQYF; DNA: TGTGCTAGTGGAGCTAGGACGGAGTACTCCTACGAGCAGTACTTC
J: TRBJ2-5; V: TRBV2; D: TRBD2; size: many; CDR3: CASQNTGLARQETQYF; DNA: TGTGCCAGCCAGAATACGGGACTAGCACGGCAAGAGACCCAGTACTTC
J: TRBJ1-1; V: TRBV6-1; D: .; size: .; CDR3: CASRDSGNTEAFF; DNA: TGTGCCAGCAGGGACAGCGGGAACACTGAAGCTTTCTTT
J: TRBJ1-5; V: TRBV12-3/TRBV12-4; D: .; size: .; CDR3: CASTKDSGQPQHF; DNA: TGTGCCAGCACGAAGGACAGCGGGCAGCCCCAGCATTTT
J: TRBJ2-2; V: TRBV27; D: TRBD2; size: many; CDR3: CASSRDYSNTGELFF; DNA: TGTGCCAGCAGTCGGGACTATTCTAACACCGGGGAGCTGTTTTTT
J: TRBJ2-2; V: TRBV20-1; D: TRBD2; size: many; CDR3: CSAPSPLAGQTGELFF; DNA: TGCAGTGCTCCTAGCCCACTAGCGGGGCAGACCGGGGAGCTGTTTTTT
J: TRBJ2-7; V: TRBV7-9; D: .; size: many; CDR3: CASSLARDISEQYF; DNA: TGTGCCAGCAGCTTAGCCCGGGACATTAGCGAGCAGTACTTC
J: TRBJ2-5; V: TRBV20-1; D: .; size: .; CDR3: CSARESGLQVTQYF; DNA: TGCAGTGCTAGAGAGAGCGGACTGCAAGTGACCCAGTACTTC
J: TRBJ1-1; V: TRBV10-2; D: .; size: .; CDR3: CASSPNRDNTEAFF; DNA: TGCGCCAGCAGCCCCAACAGGGACAACACTGAAGCTTTCTTT
J: TRBJ2-7; V: TRBV7-9; D: TRBD2; size: many; CDR3: CASTKTSGSEEQYF; DNA: TGTGCCAGCACCAAAACTAGCGGGAGTGAAGAGCAGTACTTC
J: TRBJ1-2; V: TRBV15; D: .; size: many; CDR3: CATSREGRQINYGYTF; DNA: TGTGCCACCAGCAGAGAAGGCAGACAAATTAACTATGGCTACACCTTC
J: TRBJ1-1; V: TRBV20-1; D: .; size: many; CDR3: CRAGQGGGFGTEAFF; DNA: TGCAGAGCGGGGCAGGGAGGTGGGTTCGGCACTGAAGCTTTCTTT
J: TRBJ1-1; V: TRBV29-1; D: .; size: many; CDR3: CSVDGADKAFF; DNA: TGCAGCGTTGATGGGGCAGACAAAGCTTTCTTT
J: TRBJ2-7; V: TRBV6-5; D: .; size: many; CDR3: CASSRDGYEQYF; DNA: TGTGCCAGCAGTCGGGACGGCTACGAGCAGTACTTC